This T cell receptor (beta chain) was documented in a study of breast tumors, draining lymph nodes, adjacent tissues. Samples came from axillary lymph nodes draining the breast cancer. This clonotype was seen at least ten times. The CDR3 sequence is 16 residues long. V was shortened by 5 bases and J by 0 bases, with 14 bases between the two germline ends. Germline loops: CDR1 SEHNR, CDR2 FQNEAQ (reference sequence). TCRdb re-analysed the multiplex PCR reads in MiXCR, keeping a single row per CDR3 protein. The table lists 150,000 to 200,000 distinct CDR3 sequences, about 33% of them singletons, with around 4% in the top ten.

Sequenced: axillary lymph node tissue. The V and J genes are TRBV7-9 and TRBJ2-1, with D possibly matching TRBD1 (5 bases). This TCR came from a female donor with breast cancer. Some clones in this sample may be carry-over from other donors' samples. The CDR3 DNA reads as TGTGCCAGCAGCCCTAGACAGACGAGCTCCTACAATGAGCAGTTCTTC. This encodes CASSPRQTSSYNEQFF.